This TCR beta chain is from a study of T cell responses to AZD1222 COVID-19 vaccine. The wider study: Pooling was applied to second doses at about 4 or about 12 weeks.

Of note for this clone: Its antigen is currently unknown.

Study-wide points: Only 5 or 6 AZD1222 recipients were seropositive at baseline. Researchers report vaccine-associated CD4 TCRs spanning spike, with dominance at 160-218 and 743-854.

The table came from immunoSEQ multiplex PCR; TCRdb's copy has only in-frame clones and leaves some out. The sample has 80,000 to 90,000 clones, 92% seen once; the top ten hold roughly 5.2%. CDR3 length equals 17 residues. Germline loops: CDR1 SGHTA, CDR2 FQGTGA. With 1 base clipped from V and 0 bases from J, the junction kept 4 bases outside the gene matches. This sequence originates from an adult in good health. This chain connects TRBV7-3 to TRBJ2-3, with 10 positions matching TRBD2. The specimen was peripheral blood, collected on day 0 of AZD1222 vaccination. In nucleotides, the CDR3 is TGTGCCAGCAGCTTAAACCCTAGCGGGGGAAGCACAGATACGCAGTATTTT. Protein: CASSLNPSGGSTDTQYF.